The TCR beta chain described here comes from a study of CD8+ T cells in alopecia areata. Study-level results: Under tofacitinib, numerous expanded lesional clonotypes remained detectable in scalp and blood.

Germline V gene data show CDR1 as SQVTM and CDR2 as ANQGSEA. The CDR3 runs 14 residues. V was trimmed by 4 bases and J by 9 bases, leaving 19 bases between them. The sample holds a few counts of this clone. Its cognate antigen is unknown. The treatment was: oral pan-JAK inhibitor, 5-10 mg twice daily. Investigators sorted PBMCs to obtain both CD4+ and CD8+ T cells. Reverse transcription of extracted RNA yielded cDNA, which provided the sequencing template. Profiled with immunoSEQ multiplex PCR; TCRdb holds only in-frame clones, not every one. Of 190,000 or so clones listed, about 62% are singletons. Sequenced material: CD4+ T cells sorted from blood, taken at week 24, from a patient treated with tofacitinib. The receptor's source is a human donor with alopecia areata. V and J are TRBV29-1 and TRBJ2-4; maybe TRBD1 (6 bases). CDR3 region: CSVAESGRGGIQYF. The DNA of the CDR3 is TGCAGCGTTGCAGAATCGGGACGAGGGGGCATTCAGTACTTC.